This T cell receptor beta chain was recovered during a study of T cell responses to AZD1222 COVID-19 vaccine. The table came from immunoSEQ multiplex PCR; TCRdb's copy has only in-frame clones and leaves some out. The data hold approximately 150,000 clones, with approximately 86% observed a single time. CDR1 SNHLY and CDR2 FYNNEI come from the germline V gene. Trimming removed 8 bases from V and 7 bases from J, with 17 bases in between. The CDR3 is 14 residues long. This chain connects TRBV2 to TRBJ1-4; no reliable D call. The sequencing used peripheral blood, collected on day 0 of AZD1222 vaccination. The sequence was collected from an adult in good health. CDR3 DNA sequence: TGTGCCAGCCTCAAACAATCGGTGGCTGAAAAACTGTTTTTT. Its translation: CASLKQSVAEKLFF. The full variable domain, with the rest looked up from reference TRBV2 and TRBJ1-4, is EPEVTQTPSHQVTQMGQEVILRCVPISNHLYFYWYRQILGQKVEFLVSFYNNEISEKSEIFDDQFSVERPDGSNFTLKIRSTKLEDSAMYFCASLKQSVAEKLFFGSGTQLSVL.